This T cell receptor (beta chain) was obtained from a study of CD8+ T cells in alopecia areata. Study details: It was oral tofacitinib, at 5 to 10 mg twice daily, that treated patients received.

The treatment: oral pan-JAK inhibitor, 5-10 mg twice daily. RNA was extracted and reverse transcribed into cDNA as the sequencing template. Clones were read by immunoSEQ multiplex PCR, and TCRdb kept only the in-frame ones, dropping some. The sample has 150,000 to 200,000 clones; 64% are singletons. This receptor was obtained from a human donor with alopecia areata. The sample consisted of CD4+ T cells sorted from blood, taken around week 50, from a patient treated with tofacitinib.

The CDR3 spells CASSLVFGTLNTGELFF. In DNA, the CDR3 is TGTGCCAGCAGCTTAGTTTTTGGGACTTTGAACACCGGGGAGCTGTTTTTT. The chain carries TRBV11-2 and TRBJ2-2; maybe TRBD2 (6 bases). Germline CDR1 and CDR2: SGHAT and FQNNGV. This CDR3 spans 17 amino acids. V was trimmed by 1 base and J by 1 base, leaving 13 bases between them. The full variable domain, its missing parts supplied by reference TRBV11-2 and TRBJ2-2, is EAGVAQSPRYKIIEKRQSVAFWCNPISGHATLYWYQQILGQGPKLLIQFQNNGVVDDSQLPKDRFSAERLKGVDSTLKIQPAKLEDSAVYLCASSLVFGTLNTGELFFGEGSRLTVL.